This passage covers 19 T cell receptor beta chains from one sample sequenced in a study of blood T cell repertoires in COVID-19 (TCRdb year 2020). Preparation of the library involved the immunoSEQ multiplex PCR assay. Drawn from immuneACCESS, this table holds only the in-frame rearrangements with V and J called that TCRdb kept. Clones are partly lost; checked studies trace under half to an unresolved V gene and leave the rest unexplained. Present in this sample are 250,000 or so clones, roughly nine tenths of which were seen just once. About 8.7% of the sample is held by the ten biggest clonotypes. The sample consisted of peripheral blood. These receptors were taken from a man aged 35 to 55 with active or convalescent COVID-19.

The V call is TRBV2, the J call TRBJ2-3, with D perhaps matching TRBD1 (5 bases). The CDR3 consists of 15 residues. The germline V gene encodes CDR1 SNHLY and CDR2 FYNNEI. Trimming stripped 5 bases from V and 2 bases from J, with 14 bases between. The CDR3 protein is CASSLQGLNTDTQYF. In nucleotides, the CDR3 is TGTGCCAGCAGTCTCCAGGGCTTGAACACAGATACGCAGTATTTT.

The CDR3 bases are TGTGCCTCCTCCCGGGAGAATAGCAATCAGCCCCAGCATTTT. It codes for CASSRENSNQPQHF. The chain uses TRBV6-5 and TRBJ1-5; no firm D call. Germline CDR1 is MNHEY and CDR2 is SVGAGI. The CDR3 runs 14 residues. V was trimmed by 11 bases and J by 0 bases, leaving 14 bases between them.

The chain joins TRBV30 to TRBJ1-1; D gene ambiguous. Germline CDR1 GTSNPN, CDR2 SVGIG (reference sequence). The CDR3 has 14 amino acids. Trimming removed 7 bases from V and 2 bases from J, with 17 bases in between. The CDR3 DNA is TGTGCCTCGGCGGGGAAAGGACCCAACACTGAAGCTTTCTTT. Its protein product is CASAGKGPNTEAFF.

This sequence joins TRBV19 and TRBJ1-5; D is undetermined. Trimming pared 3 bases from V and 7 bases from J, leaving 7 bases between. Looked up from germline, CDR1 is LNHDA and CDR2 is SQIVND (reference sequence). The CDR3 is made up of 12 amino acids. For the CDR3, the DNA is TGTGCCAGTAGTATTCTGGGCCAGCCCCAGCATTTT. This sequence encodes CASSILGQPQHF.

The chain couples TRBV6-5 to TRBJ2-7; D remains unclear. This CDR3 is 14 amino acids long. V was pared by 2 bases and J by 2 bases, with 10 bases between. Per germline, CDR1 MNHEY and CDR2 SVGAGI. The chain's CDR3 is CASSYEVSTYEQYF. The CDR3 DNA reads as TGTGCCAGCAGTTACGAGGTCAGCACCTACGAGCAGTACTTC.

The chain carries TRBV2 and TRBJ2-2; D is unclear. The germline V gene encodes CDR1 SNHLY and CDR2 FYNNEI. The CDR3 runs to 13 residues. The V gene lost 7 bases and the J gene lost 1 base, with 7 bases spanning the gap. The CDR3 bases are TGTGCCAGCATCCCCCAGAACACCGGGGAGCTGTTTTTT. Amino acid sequence: CASIPQNTGELFF.

The V call is TRBV19, the J call TRBJ2-5; 8 bases map to TRBD1. The CDR3 contains 14 residues. Germline V gene lookup returns CDR1 LNHDA and CDR2 SQIVND (reference sequence). V was pared by 3 bases and J by 3 bases, with 3 bases of the junction left unmatched. The CDR3 DNA reads as TGTGCCAGTAGTATTGACAGGGGAGAAGAGACCCAGTACTTC. As protein: CASSIDRGEETQYF.

This rearrangement joins TRBV2 to TRBJ2-6; TRBD1 is a possible D gene (8 bases). CDR3 length: 15 residues. The germline V and J ends were trimmed by 5 bases and 6 bases, with 14 bases remaining between them. Germline V gene data show CDR1 as SNHLY and CDR2 as FYNNEI. CDR3: CASSSTGGEANVLTF. The CDR3 DNA sequence: TGTGCCAGCAGTTCCACAGGGGGGGAGGCCAACGTCCTGACTTTC.

The table lists this clone with a count of one. The chain is built from TRBV12-3 or TRBV12-4 and TRBJ1-1; TRBD1 is a possible D gene (6 bases). Trimming took 6 bases from V and 10 from J, leaving 12 bases between them. The CDR3 loop spans 11 amino acids. CDR3 in amino acids: CASSPGGRAFF. As DNA, the CDR3 is TGTGCCAGCAGCCCGGGGGGGCGAGCTTTCTTT.

The chain uses TRBV7-8 and TRBJ1-2, with 8 bases lining up with TRBD1. V lost 1 base to trimming and J lost 6 bases; unmatched junction nucleotides: 4. The germline CDR1 and CDR2 sequences are SGHVS and FQNEAQ. The CDR3 totals 14 residues. CDR3 sequence: CASSLGTGNNGYTF. DNA of the CDR3: TGTGCCAGCAGCTTAGGGACAGGGAACAATGGCTACACCTTC. Combining the CDR3 with reference TRBV7-8 and TRBJ1-2 gives the whole variable domain GAGVSQSPRYKVAKRGQDVALRCDPISGHVSLFWYQQALGQGPEFLTYFQNEAQLDKSGLPSDRFFAERPEGSVSTLKIQRTQQEDSAVYLCASSLGTGNNGYTFGSGTRLTVV.

This chain uses TRBV5-1 with TRBJ2-1; 8 nucleotides agree with TRBD1. Per germline, CDR1 SGHRS and CDR2 YFSETQ. This CDR3 comprises 15 residues. V was clipped by 6 bases and J by 2 bases; unmatched bases: 7. The CDR3 sequence is CASTEGDRTYNEQFF. DNA of the CDR3: TGCGCCAGCACCGAGGGGGACAGGACCTACAATGAGCAGTTCTTC.

The chain recombines TRBV18 with TRBJ2-1; 13 nucleotides align to TRBD2. Germline CDR1 and CDR2: KGHSH and LQKENI. V shed 3 bases, J shed 3 bases, and the junction held 5 bases outside the gene matches. The CDR3 has 17 amino acids. CDR3: CASSPGTSGAIYNEQFF. The CDR3 coding sequence is TGTGCCAGCTCACCTGGGACTAGCGGGGCCATCTACAATGAGCAGTTCTTC.

This clone has a single count. The CDR3 DNA follows: TGCGCCAGCAGCTCCGTAGCGGGCGCGAACACCGGGGAGCTGTTTTTT. This translates into CASSSVAGANTGELFF. The rearrangement uses TRBV5-1 and TRBJ2-2; TRBD2 agrees at 7 bases. This CDR3 has 16 amino acids. Germline values: CDR1 SGHRS, CDR2 YFSETQ. Trimming removed 3 bases from V and 0 bases from J; junction bases left unmatched: 5.

The chain employs TRBV24-1 and TRBJ2-4; D may be TRBD2 (7 bases). In germline, CDR1 is KGHDR, CDR2 SFDVKD. Trimming took 3 bases from V and 7 from J, leaving 12 bases between them. The CDR3 is made up of 14 amino acids. The CDR3: CATSDRTRGNIQYF. The CDR3 nucleotides read TGTGCCACCAGTGATCGGACTAGGGGGAACATTCAGTACTTC.

In its sample, this clone was seen once. This chain links TRBV25-1 with TRBJ1-5, with 9 bases that match TRBD1. V was clipped by 5 bases and J by 4 bases; unmatched bases: 15. The CDR3 has 18 residues. Germline CDR1 and CDR2: MGHDK and SYGVNS. The CDR3 is CASSYRDRENEENQPQHF. The CDR3 coding sequence is TGTGCCAGCAGTTACCGGGACAGGGAGAATGAGGAAAATCAGCCCCAGCATTTT.

The count of this clone is one. This chain joins TRBV5-1 and TRBJ1-2; TRBD1 agrees at 9 bases. Per the germline V gene, CDR1 is SGHRS and CDR2 is YFSETQ. The CDR3 has 13 amino acids. The ends lost 4 bases at V and 6 bases at J; junction bases unmatched: 4. The DNA for the CDR3 is TGCGCCAGCAGCCCGGACAGGGGCGATGGCTACACCTTC. As protein: CASSPDRGDGYTF.

The rearrangement joins TRBV25-1 to TRBJ2-7; TRBD1 might be the D (6 bases). Germline V gene sequence: CDR1 MGHDK, CDR2 SYGVNS. This CDR3 comprises 13 residues. V lost 5 bases and J lost 1, with 9 bases in between. CDR3 loop: CASSTGTSYEQYF. The CDR3 region has the DNA TGTGCCAGCAGTACAGGGACGTCCTACGAGCAGTACTTC.

The rearrangement links TRBV5-1 to TRBJ2-7; 7 positions match TRBD1. Germline CDR1 is SGHRS and CDR2 is YFSETQ. J was trimmed by 6 bases and V by 5 bases; bases with no gene match: 8. This CDR3 region has 13 residues. The DNA of the CDR3 is TGCGCCAGCAGAACCGGGACAGAACCCGAGCAGTACTTC. Encoded protein: CASRTGTEPEQYF.

This clone has only one observation. This rearrangement joins TRBV19 to TRBJ2-3; 7 nucleotides match TRBD2. With 4 bases clipped from V and 3 bases from J, the junction kept 1 base outside the gene matches. In germline, CDR1 is LNHDA, CDR2 SQIVND (reference sequence). CDR3 length: 13 amino acids. The chain's CDR3 is CASSTGLTDTQYF. The DNA of the CDR3 is TGTGCCAGTAGTACGGGACTAACAGATACGCAGTATTTT.